These 29 T cell receptor beta chains share one sample of origin, sequenced in a study of T cells in localized non-small cell lung cancer. The data were produced by immunoSEQ multiplex PCR, yet TCRdb's version contains in-frame clones alone and is incomplete. The sample holds 8,400 or so clones; roughly 86% are singletons and the top ten take approximately 30%. The sample consisted of peripheral blood, taken before any cancer treatment. The receptors here all came from a male donor older than 55 with stage III lung adenocarcinoma.

The V call is TRBV18, the J call TRBJ2-5; D could derive from TRBD1 or TRBD2 (6 bases each). Germline values: CDR1 KGHSH, CDR2 LQKENI. Trimming pared 3 bases from V and 5 bases from J, leaving 10 bases between. The CDR3 loop spans 13 amino acids. The CDR3 DNA is TGTGCCAGCTCACCGGGGGGCAAGGAGACCCAGTACTTC. This translates into CASSPGGKETQYF.

The chain joins TRBV11-2 to TRBJ1-6, with D hard to call. CDR3 size: 12 residues. V lost 1 base to trimming and J lost 13 bases, with 8 bases between them. Germline CDR1 is SGHAT and CDR2 is FQNNGV. The CDR3 DNA is TGTGCCAGCAGCTTAGTCCAGTTTCCCCTCCACTTT. Amino acid sequence: CASSLVQFPLHF.

The chain uses TRBV6-6 and TRBJ1-3, with D hard to call. The CDR3 runs to 15 residues. Trimming left V 4 bases short and J 4 bases short, with 14 bases between. Germline V gene sequence: CDR1 MNHNY, CDR2 SVGAGI (reference sequence). The CDR3: CASSSRGVTGNTIYF. In DNA form, the CDR3 reads TGTGCCAGCAGTTCACGCGGGGTAACCGGAAACACCATATATTTT.

In its sample, this clone was seen a few times. The rearrangement joins TRBV7-7 to TRBJ2-2; D not certain. The germline CDR1 and CDR2 sequences are SSHAT and FNYEAQ (reference sequence). The CDR3 contains 13 residues. Trimming pared 1 base from V and 7 bases from J, leaving 7 bases between. DNA for the CDR3: TGTGCCAGCAGCTTAGTAGGGATCGGGGAGCTGTTTTTT. Amino acid sequence: CASSLVGIGELFF. The complete variable domain, with remaining parts taken from reference TRBV7-7 and TRBJ2-2, reads GAGVSQSPRYKVTKRGQDVTLRCDPISSHATLYWYQQALGQGPEFLTYFNYEAQPDKSGLPSDRFSAERPEGSISTLTIQRTEQRDSAMYRCASSLVGIGELFFGEGSRLTVL.

The rearrangement joins TRBV5-1 to TRBJ2-2; D is possibly TRBD1 or TRBD2 (5 bases each). V lost 4 bases to trimming and J lost 1 base, with 14 bases between them. The length of the CDR3 is 16 residues. The V gene's germline CDR1 is SGHRS and CDR2 YFSETQ. The CDR3 loop is CASSATWGMNTGELFF. CDR3 DNA: TGCGCCAGCAGCGCTACTTGGGGGATGAACACCGGGGAGCTGTTTTTT.

This clone was detected only a few times. The chain employs TRBV30 and TRBJ1-1; the D is unclear. The CDR3 extends over 17 amino acids. Germline CDR1 is GTSNPN and CDR2 is SVGIG (reference sequence). V was cut by 2 bases and J by 5 bases, with 24 bases left in between. The CDR3 bases are TGTGCCTGGAGTCGTGGGGAGATGTTGAGGGAGATTACTGAAGCTTTCTTT. Translation: CAWSRGEMLREITEAFF.

In nucleotides, the CDR3 is TGCAGCGTCCTTGCGCCGGGACGGCCATCCTACGAGCAGTACTTC. Amino acid sequence: CSVLAPGRPSYEQYF. The rearrangement links TRBV29-1 to TRBJ2-7, with D tentatively TRBD1 or TRBD2 (5 bases each). The germline CDR1 and CDR2 sequences are SQVTM and ANQGSEA. The CDR3 loop spans 15 amino acids. Trimming pared 6 bases from V and 1 base from J, leaving 19 bases between.

The chain is built from TRBV30 and TRBJ1-1; D possibly corresponds to TRBD1 (5 bases). Germline V lookup: CDR1 GTSNPN, CDR2 SVGIG (reference sequence). This CDR3 is built from 16 residues. The germline V and J ends were trimmed by 2 bases and 5 bases, with 21 bases remaining between them. CDR3 sequence reads: CAWSNSPGRGGTEAFF. The CDR3 DNA sequence: TGTGCCTGGAGTAACTCCCCGGGACGTGGGGGAACTGAAGCTTTCTTT. The full variable domain, its missing parts supplied by reference TRBV30 and TRBJ1-1, is SQTIHQWPATLVQPVGSPLSLECTVEGTSNPNLYWYRQAAGRGLQLLFYSVGIGQISSEVPQNLSASRPQDRQFILSSKKLLLSDSGFYLCAWSNSPGRGGTEAFFGQGTRLTVV.

The chain recombines TRBV28 with TRBJ2-7, with a possible D match to TRBD2 (6 bases). In germline, CDR1 is MDHEN, CDR2 SYDVKM. The V end was cut by 3 bases, the J end by 1 base, with 10 bases between. The CDR3 contains 14 residues. The CDR3 bases are TGTGCCAGCAGTTTCGTCGGGGGTTCCTACGAGCAGTACTTC. As protein: CASSFVGGSYEQYF.

The chain recombines TRBV5-1 with TRBJ2-3; D might be TRBD1 (6 bases). CDR1 and CDR2 from the germline V gene are SGHRS and YFSETQ. V shed 1 base and J shed 4 bases, with 13 bases lying between them. This CDR3 region has 15 residues. CDR3 bases: TGCGCCAGCAGCTTGACAGGGCTGAGGCCAGATACGCAGTATTTT. It codes for CASSLTGLRPDTQYF.

The chain joins TRBV6-1 to TRBJ1-5, with a possible D match to TRBD1 (6 bases). From germline, CDR1 is MNHNS and CDR2 SASEGT. Trimming took off 4 bases at V and 3 bases at J, with 10 bases between the two ends. This CDR3 is 14 amino acids long. CDR3 residues: CASSVRGNNQPQHF. In nucleotides, the CDR3 is TGTGCCAGCAGTGTAAGGGGGAACAATCAGCCCCAGCATTTT.

The rearrangement joins TRBV30 to TRBJ1-5; a possible D gene is TRBD1 (5 bases). V was cut by 3 bases and J by 0 bases, with 9 bases left in between. CDR1 GTSNPN and CDR2 SVGIG come from the germline V gene (reference sequence). CDR3 length equals 14 residues. Here the CDR3 reads CAWRGDGSNQPQHF. CDR3 nucleotide sequence: TGTGCCTGGAGGGGGGACGGTAGCAATCAGCCCCAGCATTTT.

The count of this clone is one. The rearrangement links TRBV11-2 to TRBJ1-2, with D perhaps TRBD1 (6 bases). Germline loops: CDR1 SGHAT, CDR2 FQNNGV. This CDR3 has 16 amino acids. Trimming cost V 5 bases and J 4 bases, with 20 bases left between them. In DNA, the CDR3 is TGTGCCAGCAGCCCCCTTAGGACAGTCCGTCTCTATGGCTACACCTTC. It specifies CASSPLRTVRLYGYTF.

This chain uses TRBV19 with TRBJ2-5, with D possibly TRBD2 on 7 matching bases. Trimming removed 3 bases at V and 5 bases at J, with 19 bases between. Per germline, CDR1 LNHDA and CDR2 SQIVND (reference sequence). The CDR3 totals 16 residues. The CDR3 DNA reads as TGTGCCAGTAGTATTATGGGCAGGGGAGGGGAGGAGACCCAGTACTTC. It yields the protein CASSIMGRGGEETQYF.

With respect to this clone: This is likely a read error, given that the CDR3 carries no conserved phenylalanine or tryptophan at its end. No DNA is shown, since the ends of the CDR3 on it are uncertain; the CDR3 is the one TCRdb lists. This chain links TRBV28 with TRBJ1-2. CDR1 MDHEN and CDR2 SYDVKM come from the germline V gene. With termini counted, the CDR3 has 10 amino acids. CDR3 loop: CASSLGADTV.

The rearrangement uses TRBV27 and TRBJ2-7; D might be TRBD1 (6 bases). Trimming cost V 6 bases and J 3 bases, with 12 bases left between them. This CDR3 has 13 amino acids. Germline lookup yields CDR1 MNHEY and CDR2 SMNVEV (reference sequence). In DNA, the CDR3 is TGTGCCAGCAGACGGGACACCTTCTACGAGCAGTACTTC. This translates into CASRRDTFYEQYF.

The chain couples TRBV11-2 to TRBJ1-6, with 9 nucleotides matching TRBD1. Germline loops: CDR1 SGHAT, CDR2 FQNNGV. The V segment lost 7 bases and the J segment 0 bases; nucleotides outside the gene matches: 13. This CDR3 spans 19 amino acids. The CDR3 nucleotides read TGTGCCAGCAATCGCCGGGGACAGGGCAAGAGCTCCTATAATTCACCCCTCCACTTT. It yields the protein CASNRRGQGKSSYNSPLHF.

CDR3 sequence reads: CATSRGEAMGNQPQHF. The CDR3 DNA is TGTGCCACCAGCAGAGGAGAGGCTATGGGCAATCAGCCCCAGCATTTT. The V and J genes are TRBV15 and TRBJ1-5; D call uncertain. This CDR3 is built from 16 residues. Trimming took off 1 base at V and 2 bases at J, with 12 bases between the two ends. Per germline, CDR1 LNHNV and CDR2 YYDKDF (reference sequence).

V and J are TRBV14 and TRBJ2-5; 9 positions match TRBD2. This CDR3 comprises 17 residues. V was pared by 0 bases and J by 0 bases, with 5 bases of the junction left unmatched. CDR1 and CDR2 (germline): SGHDN, FVKESK. CDR3 in DNA: TGTGCCAGCAGCCAAGATCCGAGCGGGGGGTACCAAGAGACCCAGTACTTC. Translating it yields CASSQDPSGGYQETQYF.

The chain is built from TRBV28 and TRBJ1-1; tentatively, D is TRBD1 (5 bases). The CDR3 is 14 amino acids. The germline gives CDR1 MDHEN, CDR2 SYDVKM. V was cut by 9 bases and J by 4 bases, with 18 bases left in between. The CDR3 DNA sequence: TGTGCCAGTGACCCTGGGGGGGGGAGCACTGAAGCTTTCTTT. Translation: CASDPGGGSTEAFF. The full variable domain, completed using reference TRBV28 and TRBJ1-1, is DVKVTQSSRYLVKRTGEKVFLECVQDMDHENMFWYRQDPGLGLRLIYFSYDVKMKEKGDIPEGYSVSREKKERFSLILESASTNQTSMYLCASDPGGGSTEAFFGQGTRLTVV.

Worth noting for this clone: One junction end does not reproduce the germline sequence, and a read error may be involved. Other DNA sequences in this sample translate to the same CDR3. The chain combines TRBV13 with TRBJ2-7; 13 positions agree with TRBD2. Germline CDR1 reads PRHDT; CDR2 reads FYEKMQ (reference sequence). The CDR3 sequence is 15 residues long. DNA of the CDR3: TGTGCCAGTAGCTCCAGCGGACTAGCGGGGGTTGAGCAGTACTTC. It encodes CASSSSGLAGVEQYF.

The chain is built from TRBV6-1 and TRBJ2-2, with 9 bases identical to TRBD2. The germline V gene has CDR1 MNHNS and CDR2 SASEGT. The CDR3 has 15 amino acids. V was pared by 11 bases and J by 2 bases, with 9 bases of the junction left unmatched. CDR3 DNA: TGTGCCCCCCGGGGGCGGGAGGGAAACACCGGGGAGCTGTTTTTT. It translates to CAPRGREGNTGELFF.

The table lists this clone with a count of one. CDR3 sequence: CASSLSPGNTIYF. CDR3 DNA sequence: TGTGCCAGCAGCCTATCTCCTGGAAACACCATATATTTT. The V gene is TRBV5-5, the J gene TRBJ1-3; D gene unclear. The CDR3 extends over 13 amino acids. CDR1 SGHKS and CDR2 YYEKEE come from the germline V gene (reference sequence). Between the trimmed V and J ends, which lost 4 bases and 2 bases, there was a span of 7 bases.

This clone was seen a few times. The DNA for the CDR3 is TGTGCCAGCAGGGCCCCGCGGACTAGCGTAGGTGAGCAGTTCTTC. This gives the protein CASRAPRTSVGEQFF. The rearrangement joins TRBV27 to TRBJ2-1, with 9 positions matching TRBD2. The CDR3 is 15 residues long. V lost 6 bases, J lost 9 bases, and 12 bases stayed unmatched. CDR1 is MNHEY and CDR2 is SMNVEV in the germline V gene (reference sequence).

By share, this clone counts as large. The V and J genes are TRBV15 and TRBJ2-3; no clear D gene. V was cut by 5 bases and J by 6 bases, with 9 bases left in between. Germline V gene lookup returns CDR1 LNHNV and CDR2 YYDKDF (reference sequence). The CDR3 sequence is 12 residues long. In nucleotides, the CDR3 is TGTGCCACCAGCCCCCTCGGGGATACGCAGTATTTT. It translates to CATSPLGDTQYF.

This clone was recorded only once. The gene calls are TRBV29-1 and TRBJ2-7; 12 bases match TRBD2. CDR1 SQVTM and CDR2 ANQGSEA come from the germline V gene. The CDR3 runs 13 residues. V shed 4 bases and J 6 bases; nucleotides not matched to a gene: 4. The CDR3 spells CSVGLAGVREQYF. The CDR3 nucleotides read TGCAGCGTTGGACTAGCGGGAGTGCGCGAGCAGTACTTC.

The J gene is TRBJ2-7, the V gene TRBV7-2; 8 bases align to TRBD1. CDR1 SGHTA and CDR2 FQGNSA come from the germline V gene. Germline trimming cut 5 bases from V and 7 bases from J; bases unmatched to any gene: 4. This CDR3 region has 12 residues. DNA for the CDR3: TGTGCCAGCAGCCTGACAGGGGAAGAGCAGTACTTC. This gives the protein CASSLTGEEQYF.

The count of this clone is one. The rearrangement joins TRBV6-4 to TRBJ1-2; D possibly corresponds to TRBD1 (6 bases). The V gene's germline CDR1 is MRHNA and CDR2 SNTAGT. The CDR3 is made up of 17 amino acids. With 2 bases removed from V and 4 bases from J, the gap between germline ends came to 20 bases. CDR3 protein: CASSDPFGQFGGYGYTF. As DNA, the CDR3 is TGTGCCAGCAGTGACCCGTTCGGACAGTTTGGGGGCTATGGCTACACCTTC.

The rearrangement uses TRBV7-9 and TRBJ2-7, with D perhaps matching TRBD1 (5 bases). The CDR3 spans 12 residues. CDR1 is SEHNR and CDR2 is FQNEAQ in the germline V gene (reference sequence). Between the trimmed V and J ends, which lost 7 bases and 5 bases, there was a span of 12 bases. The CDR3 protein is CASNWGFDEQYF. In DNA, the CDR3 is TGTGCCAGCAATTGGGGCTTCGACGAGCAGTACTTC.